Sequencing of this TCR beta chain was carried out in a study of cytomegalovirus exposure and HLA in healthy donors. The CDR3 consists of 15 residues. V was clipped by 3 bases and J by 3 bases, with 11 bases between them. Germline CDR1 reads MNHEY; CDR2 reads SMNVEV (reference sequence). Here immunoSEQ multiplex PCR was the method, and the copy in TCRdb shows in-frame clones only, minus some. This table holds more than 250,000 clones, roughly 87% found once. This receptor was obtained from a woman aged 25 to 39 in good health and CMV-seronegative. J is TRBJ2-2 and V is TRBV27; no reliable D call. Sequenced: PBMCs. The CDR3 nucleotides are TGTGCCAGCAGTTTCAGTCAGACGTACACCGGGGAGCTGTTTTTT. It codes for CASSFSQTYTGELFF.